These 20 T cell receptor beta chains were sequenced from one sample in a study of T cells in Graves' hyperthyroidism and ophthalmopathy. RNA transcripts yielded amplified TCR beta CDR3 regions. With the HTBI primer set, the TCR CDR3 went through a first round of RT-PCR. From the multiplex PCR reads, TCRdb called clonotypes with MiXCR, one entry per CDR3 protein. The sample has approximately 380,000 distinct CDR3 sequences, 15% to 20% seen once; the top ten hold 40% to 45%. Sequencing input: blood. The receptors derive from a man aged 18 to 30 with Graves' ophthalmopathy.

There are many counts of this clonotype. This chain uses TRBV9 with TRBJ2-1; D is ambiguous. The CDR3 has 17 amino acids. Trimming cost V 0 bases and J 3 bases, with 16 bases left between them. CDR1 and CDR2 (germline): SGDLS, YYNGEE. This chain's CDR3 is CASSVATGQAHYNEQFF. CDR3 DNA sequence: TGTGCCAGCAGCGTAGCTACGGGTCAGGCCCACTACAATGAGCAGTTCTTC.

The gene calls are TRBV5-1 and TRBJ2-7, with 10 positions matching TRBD1. The CDR3 totals 13 residues. Germline assignment: CDR1 SGHRS and CDR2 YFSETQ. The V gene end was trimmed by 7 bases and the J gene end by 7 bases; junction bases not matched to a gene: 8. The CDR3 region is CASARDRGREQYF. CDR3 DNA sequence: TGCGCCAGCGCCCGGGACAGGGGTCGGGAGCAGTACTTC.

Only a few counts were recorded for this clonotype. This rearrangement joins TRBV6-1 to TRBJ2-3, with D tentatively TRBD1 or TRBD2 (5 bases each). Trimming pared 5 bases from V and 0 bases from J, leaving 6 bases between. Germline assignment: CDR1 MNHNS and CDR2 SASEGT. The CDR3 consists of 13 residues. The chain's CDR3 is CASSWGSTDTQYF. In nucleotides, the CDR3 is TGTGCCAGCAGTTGGGGGAGCACAGATACGCAGTATTTT.

This clonotype was detected many times. This chain links TRBV12-3 or TRBV12-4 with TRBJ1-4, with D hard to call. The V and J ends lost 1 base and 0 bases respectively, with 6 bases between them. The CDR3 loop spans 15 amino acids. The CDR3 is CASSLGGSTNEKLFF. The CDR3 DNA sequence: TGTGCCAGCAGTTTAGGCGGGTCAACTAATGAAAAACTGTTTTTT.

The chain couples TRBV6-2 or TRBV6-3 to TRBJ1-6; possible D gene TRBD1, 5 bases. The V gene's germline CDR1 is MNHEY and CDR2 SVGEGT. This CDR3 spans 22 amino acids. V was clipped by 6 bases and J by 0 bases, with 30 bases between them. The CDR3 bases are TGTGCCAGCAGCCGCTCGGGGCAGGACACCTCGACCCGAAGCTCCTATAATTCACCCCTCCACTTT. It translates to CASSRSGQDTSTRSSYNSPLHF.

Only one count was recorded for this clonotype. The chain carries TRBV14 and TRBJ2-1, with TRBD1 identical over 8 bases. Trimming at V came to 4 bases and at J to 7 bases, leaving 6 bases not matched to a gene. The length of the CDR3 is 14 residues. Germline-derived CDR1 and CDR2 are SGHDN and FVKESK. Here the CDR3 DNA reads TGTGCCAGCAGCCCGGACAGGGTATTGAATGAGCAGTTCTTC. It specifies CASSPDRVLNEQFF. The complete variable domain, with remaining parts taken from reference TRBV14 and TRBJ2-1, reads EAGVTQFPSHSVIEKGQTVTLRCDPISGHDNLYWYRRVMGKEIKFLLHFVKESKQDESGMPNNRFLAERTGGTYSTLKVQPAELEDSGVYFCASSPDRVLNEQFFGPGTRLTVL.

The CDR3 DNA reads TGTGCCAGCAGCTATCCTAACTATGGCTACACCTTC. Its protein is CASSYPNYGYTF. The rearrangement joins TRBV6-5 to TRBJ1-2; D not resolved. V was pared by 6 bases and J by 0 bases, with 5 bases between. This CDR3 is 12 amino acids long. The germline V gene encodes CDR1 MNHEY and CDR2 SVGAGI.

The rearrangement joins TRBV7-8 to TRBJ1-1, with a weak D call TRBD1 (5 bases). This CDR3 is 17 amino acids long. Germline V gene data show CDR1 as SGHVS and CDR2 as FQNEAQ. V was cut by 4 bases and J by 1 base, with 19 bases left in between. CDR3 DNA: TGTGCCAGCAGCTCCCGGCGGGGCTACAATGGGAACACTGAAGCTTTCTTT. This gives the protein CASSSRRGYNGNTEAFF. Variable domain in full (rest from reference TRBV7-8 and TRBJ1-1): GAGVSQSPRYKVAKRGQDVALRCDPISGHVSLFWYQQALGQGPEFLTYFQNEAQLDKSGLPSDRFFAERPEGSVSTLKIQRTQQEDSAVYLCASSSRRGYNGNTEAFFGQGTRLTVV.

The chain recombines TRBV10-3 with TRBJ2-1, with 9 bases matching TRBD1. Germline lookup yields CDR1 ENHRY and CDR2 SYGVKD. V dropped 10 bases and J dropped 7; count of bases not matched to a gene: 5. This CDR3 is built from 12 residues. CDR3 nucleotide sequence: TGTGCCACGGGACAGGGTGGAAATGAGCAGTTCTTC. This sequence encodes CATGQGGNEQFF.

This clonotype was seen repeatedly, ten times or more. The chain has TRBV5-1 and TRBJ2-7; D uncertain. The CDR3 spans 13 residues. The germline V gene encodes CDR1 SGHRS and CDR2 YFSETQ. V was shortened by 1 base and J by 5 bases, with 10 bases between the two germline ends. The DNA for the CDR3 is TGCGCCAGCAGCTTGTCAGGCTGGAACGAGCAGTACTTC. Residues: CASSLSGWNEQYF.

The chain couples TRBV5-6 to TRBJ2-3; 10 nucleotides agree with TRBD1. CDR1 is SGHDT, CDR2 YYEEEE, per germline. V was pared by 4 bases and J by 4 bases, with 6 bases of the junction left unmatched. The CDR3 spans 15 residues. This CDR3 is CASSAGQGDSDTQYF. In DNA form, the CDR3 reads TGTGCCAGCAGCGCCGGACAGGGGGATTCAGATACGCAGTATTTT.

This clonotype showed up many times. The chain recombines TRBV19 with TRBJ2-7, with TRBD1 matching over 7 bases. Losses at the gene ends were 7 bases for V and 4 bases for J; bases not matched to a gene: 13. The CDR3 spans 15 residues. The V gene's germline CDR1 is LNHDA and CDR2 SQIVND (reference sequence). The CDR3 sequence is CASMQRGTAPYEQYF. For the CDR3, the DNA is TGTGCCAGTATGCAAAGGGGGACAGCACCTTACGAGCAGTACTTC.

At least ten counts were recorded for this clonotype. This chain joins TRBV7-9 and TRBJ2-1; no firm D call. Per the germline V gene, CDR1 is SEHNR and CDR2 is FQNEAQ (reference sequence). The germline V and J ends were trimmed by 4 bases and 9 bases, with 7 bases remaining between them. The CDR3 is made up of 11 amino acids. As DNA, the CDR3 is TGTGCCAGCAGCTCCGTGGGTGAGCAGTTCTTC. Translated, it gives CASSSVGEQFF.

This clonotype was picked up a small number of times. This chain links TRBV6-1 with TRBJ1-1; D might be TRBD1 (5 bases). The CDR3 is 14 residues long. The V and J ends lost 2 bases and 4 bases respectively, with 11 bases between them. Germline-derived CDR1 and CDR2 are MNHNS and SASEGT. The CDR3 DNA follows: TGTGCCAGCAGTGAAAGGGCGGGGGGCACTGAAGCTTTCTTT. It yields the protein CASSERAGGTEAFF.

Many counts were recorded for this clonotype. The rearrangement uses TRBV28 and TRBJ2-2; 9 bases align to TRBD1. V shed 5 bases and J 4 bases; nucleotides not matched to a gene: 2. The CDR3 extends over 14 amino acids. The germline gives CDR1 MDHEN, CDR2 SYDVKM. Here the CDR3 reads CASSPGQGTGELFF. In DNA, the CDR3 is TGTGCCAGCAGTCCGGGACAGGGCACCGGGGAGCTGTTTTTT.

This clonotype was seen repeatedly, ten times or more. The rearrangement uses TRBV12-3 or TRBV12-4 and TRBJ1-1; D perhaps matches TRBD1 (6 bases). This CDR3 is 13 amino acids long. Trimming removed 4 bases at V and 5 bases at J, with 11 bases between. The CDR3 loop is CASSYGRGTEAFF. For the CDR3, the DNA is TGTGCCAGCAGTTACGGCAGGGGTACTGAAGCTTTCTTT.

This clonotype has a handful of counts. The CDR3 reads CASEDRGNEQFF. Written as DNA, the CDR3 is TGTGCCAGCGAGGACAGGGGGAATGAGCAGTTCTTC. This chain joins TRBV6-1 and TRBJ2-1; 10 bases fit TRBD1. Germline V gene data show CDR1 as MNHNS and CDR2 as SASEGT. CDR3 length: 12 amino acids. Germline trimming cut 8 bases from V and 7 bases from J; bases unmatched to any gene: 2.

This clonotype has more than one count but fewer than ten. The chain joins TRBV19 to TRBJ1-1, with D perhaps matching TRBD1 (5 bases). The CDR3 spans 13 residues. V shed 5 bases and J shed 4 bases, with 11 bases lying between them. Looked up from germline, CDR1 is LNHDA and CDR2 is SQIVND (reference sequence). The CDR3 DNA reads TGTGCCAGTAGTCGAGAGAGGGGCACTGAAGCTTTCTTT. This gives the protein CASSRERGTEAFF.

This clonotype was seen only a few times. The chain recombines TRBV27 with TRBJ2-1; D may match TRBD1 or TRBD2 (6 bases each). Germline CDR1 MNHEY, CDR2 SMNVEV (reference sequence). The CDR3 totals 17 residues. The germline V and J ends were trimmed by 6 bases and 4 bases, with 22 bases remaining between them. CDR3: CASSPRPPAGTYNEQFF. CDR3 DNA sequence: TGTGCCAGCAGCCCCAGGCCCCCGGCGGGGACATACAATGAGCAGTTCTTC.

CDR3 in amino acids: CASSYPYGQENTIYF. CDR3 nucleotides: TGTGCCAGCAGTTACCCCTACGGGCAAGAAAACACCATATATTTT. This chain joins TRBV6-2 or TRBV6-3 and TRBJ1-3; D gene unclear. The CDR3 consists of 15 residues. Deletions cut 2 bases from V and 6 bases from J, with 14 bases between. Germline V gene lookup returns CDR1 MNHEY and CDR2 SVGEGT.